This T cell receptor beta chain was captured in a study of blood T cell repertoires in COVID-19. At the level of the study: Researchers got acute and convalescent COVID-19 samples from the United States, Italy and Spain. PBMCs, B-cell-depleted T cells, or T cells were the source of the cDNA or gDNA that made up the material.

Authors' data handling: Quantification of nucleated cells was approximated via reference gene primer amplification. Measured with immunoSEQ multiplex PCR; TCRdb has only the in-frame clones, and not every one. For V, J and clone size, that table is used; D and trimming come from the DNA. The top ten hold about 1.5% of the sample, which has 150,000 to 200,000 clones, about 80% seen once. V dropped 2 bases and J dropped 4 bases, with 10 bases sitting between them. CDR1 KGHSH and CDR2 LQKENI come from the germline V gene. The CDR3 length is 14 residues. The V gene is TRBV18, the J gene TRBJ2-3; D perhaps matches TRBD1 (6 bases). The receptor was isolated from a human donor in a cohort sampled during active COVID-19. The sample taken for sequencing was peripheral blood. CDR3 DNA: TGTGCCAGCTCACCAGGGGGCAGGCCAGATACGCAGTATTTT. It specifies CASSPGGRPDTQYF.